These T cell receptor beta chains were read from a single sample in a study of blood T cell repertoires in COVID-19. Sequencing used immunoSEQ multiplex PCR; TCRdb keeps in-frame clones, though not all of them. The sample shows about 500,000 clones, around nine tenths of them seen only once. The sequenced sample consisted of peripheral blood. The receptors were sampled from a woman in her forties or fifties with COVID-19, enrolled during active disease. Both conserved end residues are part of each CDR3. A D gene is named only where the DNA matches it firmly. The size field is filled for only some rows; it gives once, few, many or a size class.

D	J	size	V	CDR3	DNA
.	TRBJ1-5	.	TRBV6-1	CASSGQPPGASNQPQHF	TGTGCCAGCAGTGGCCAACCCCCGGGAGCTAGTAATCAGCCCCAGCATTTT
.	TRBJ1-2	once	TRBV6-5	CASSPIDIYGYTF	TGTGCCAGCAGTCCTATCGACATCTATGGCTACACCTTC
.	TRBJ2-7	.	TRBV12-3/TRBV12-4	CASSSSWANEQYF	TGTGCCAGCAGTTCGTCGTGGGCGAACGAGCAGTACTTC
.	TRBJ1-6	.	TRBV7-2	CASSLEVSAGDSPLHF	TGTGCCAGCAGCTTAGAGGTCAGCGCAGGGGATTCACCCCTCCACTTT
.	TRBJ2-1	.	TRBV15	CATSRDIRRGNEQFF	TGTGCCACCAGCAGAGATATCCGTCGGGGTAATGAGCAGTTCTTC
TRBD2	TRBJ2-7	.	TRBV6-5	CASSSRLAGDEQYF	TGTGCCAGCAGCTCACGACTAGCGGGGGATGAGCAGTACTTC
.	TRBJ1-1	few	TRBV5-1	CASSQEGQGLEAFF	TGCGCCAGCAGCCAGGAGGGGCAGGGCCTTGAAGCTTTCTTT
.	TRBJ2-2	.	TRBV5-1	CATWGATGELFF	TGCGCCACCTGGGGAGCCACCGGGGAGCTGTTTTTT
.	TRBJ2-7	.	TRBV9	CASSAGQSQSYEQYF	TGTGCCAGCAGCGCTGGACAGTCCCAGTCCTACGAGCAGTACTTC
.	TRBJ1-4	.	TRBV9	CASSVGLTNEKLFF	TGTGCCAGCAGCGTCGGACTAACTAATGAAAAACTGTTTTTT
TRBD1	TRBJ1-1	.	TRBV12-3/TRBV12-4	CASSRTGTTEAFF	TGTGCCAGCAGCCGGACAGGGACCACTGAAGCTTTCTTT
.	TRBJ2-2	.	TRBV11-3	CASSLNFRGSTGELFF	TGTGCCAGCAGCTTAAATTTTCGGGGGAGCACCGGGGAGCTGTTTTTT
.	TRBJ1-1	.	TRBV6-6	CASSPLGTDTEAFF	TGTGCCAGCAGCCCCCTCGGGACTGATACTGAAGCTTTCTTT
.	TRBJ1-2	.	TRBV13	CASSSGNAGGYTF	TGTGCCAGCAGCTCCGGGAACGCGGGTGGCTACACCTTC
.	TRBJ2-1	.	TRBV7-2	CASSFSSNEQFF	TGTGCCAGCAGCTTCTCCTCGAATGAGCAGTTCTTC
TRBD1	TRBJ2-5	.	TRBV5-1	CASSLLTGETLQETQYF	TGCGCCAGCAGCTTGCTGACAGGGGAGACCCTCCAAGAGACCCAGTACTTC
TRBD1	TRBJ2-3	.	TRBV18	CASSLFWTGDSPDTQYF	TGTGCCAGCTCACTGTTCTGGACAGGGGATTCGCCAGATACGCAGTATTTT
.	TRBJ2-3	.	TRBV9	CASALGASYFADTQYF	TGTGCCAGCGCCTTGGGGGCTAGCTATTTTGCAGATACGCAGTATTTT
.	TRBJ2-2	.	TRBV2	CASTLDPGLLNTGELFF	TGTGCCAGCACTCTCGACCCGGGACTTCTGAACACCGGGGAGCTGTTTTTT
.	TRBJ2-7	.	TRBV9	CASSPRGYEQYF	TGTGCCAGCAGCCCCCGAGGGTACGAGCAGTACTTC
.	TRBJ1-2	.	TRBV6-5	CASSYSGDSRGYGYTF	TGTGCCAGCAGTTACTCGGGGGACTCCCGTGGCTATGGCTACACCTTC
.	TRBJ1-1	.	TRBV6-5	CASTPVQGNTEAFF	TGTGCCAGCACCCCGGTACAGGGGAACACTGAAGCTTTCTTT
.	TRBJ1-1	few	TRBV6-5	CASSRGSNTEAFF	TGTGCCAGCAGTAGGGGGTCCAACACTGAAGCTTTCTTT
.	TRBJ1-4	.	TRBV19	CASSIGLFEKLFF	TGTGCCAGTAGTATCGGACTGTTCGAAAAACTGTTTTTT
TRBD2	TRBJ2-5	.	TRBV4-1	CASSQTGLVQETQYF	TGCGCCAGCAGCCAAACGGGACTAGTTCAAGAGACCCAGTACTTC
TRBD1	TRBJ1-2	.	TRBV18	CASSPNRGDGGYTF	TGTGCCAGCTCACCTAACAGGGGTGATGGAGGCTACACCTTC
.	TRBJ1-2	.	TRBV6-6	CASRQTDNYGYTF	TGTGCCAGCAGACAGACCGATAACTATGGCTACACCTTC
TRBD1	TRBJ1-4	once	TRBV3-1/TRBV3-2	CASSQERDRVGEKLFF	TGTGCCAGCAGCCAAGAACGGGACAGGGTTGGCGAAAAACTGTTTTTT
.	TRBJ2-7	once	TRBV20-1	CSAIRGNEQYF	TGCAGTGCTATCAGGGGTAACGAGCAGTACTTC
.	TRBJ1-2	.	TRBV2	CASTDGGPRGSTF	TGTGCCAGCACCGACGGGGGGCCAAGGGGGTCCACCTTC
TRBD1	TRBJ1-1	few	TRBV30	CAWSITGGTEAFF	TGTGCCTGGAGTATCACAGGGGGCACTGAAGCTTTCTTT
.	TRBJ1-6	.	TRBV6-5	CASSYSGVTYNSPLHF	TGTGCCAGCAGTTACTCTGGAGTGACCTATAATTCACCCCTCCACTTT
TRBD1	TRBJ1-1	.	TRBV18	CASSKSGTGWDGAFF	TGTGCCAGCTCCAAATCCGGGACAGGGTGGGACGGAGCTTTCTTT
.	TRBJ1-1	.	TRBV6-5	CASSPEQGMNTEAFF	TGTGCCAGCAGCCCCGAACAGGGCATGAACACTGAAGCTTTCTTT
TRBD1	TRBJ2-1	.	TRBV11-3	CASSPSLGTVNEQFF	TGTGCCAGCAGCCCTTCCTTGGGGACAGTCAATGAGCAGTTCTTC
.	TRBJ1-2	.	TRBV9	CASSVGETYGYTF	TGTGCCAGCAGCGTAGGGGAGACCTATGGCTACACCTTC
TRBD1	TRBJ1-1	once	TRBV13	CASSPPPWDRGRRTEAFF	TGTGCCAGCAGCCCCCCCCCTTGGGACAGGGGGCGGAGAACTGAAGCTTTCTTT
TRBD2	TRBJ2-5	.	TRBV30	CACPGGGQETQYF	TGTGCCTGCCCCGGGGGGGGCCAAGAGACCCAGTACTTC
TRBD1	TRBJ1-4	.	TRBV7-8	CASSADRGLGEKLFF	TGTGCCAGCAGCGCCGACAGGGGGCTGGGTGAAAAACTGTTTTTT
.	TRBJ2-7	.	TRBV19	CASSSHYEQYF	TGTGCCAGTAGTTCACACTACGAGCAGTACTTC
.	TRBJ1-1	.	TRBV9	CASSVGGTMNTEAFF	TGTGCCAGCAGCGTAGGAGGTACCATGAACACTGAAGCTTTCTTT
.	TRBJ1-5	.	TRBV19	CASPGNPYQPQHF	TGTGCCAGTCCAGGCAACCCGTATCAGCCCCAGCATTTT
TRBD1	TRBJ2-7	.	TRBV10-3	CAIRTGQGAYEQYF	TGTGCCATCAGAACGGGACAGGGGGCTTACGAGCAGTACTTC
.	TRBJ2-2	.	TRBV7-8	CASSPQRSGELFF	TGTGCCAGCAGCCCCCAGAGGTCTGGGGAGCTGTTTTTT
.	TRBJ1-1	.	TRBV9	CASSERGGGTEAFF	TGTGCCAGCAGCGAGAGGGGAGGTGGCACTGAAGCTTTCTTT
TRBD1	TRBJ1-1	few	TRBV11-1	CASSGTGLLSYTEAFF	TGTGCCAGCAGCGGGACAGGGCTGTTGAGTTACACTGAAGCTTTCTTT
TRBD2	TRBJ2-1	.	TRBV5-8	CASSLELLAGGYNEQFF	TGTGCCAGCAGCTTGGAGTTACTAGCGGGGGGCTACAATGAGCAGTTCTTC
TRBD1	TRBJ2-1	.	TRBV24-1	CATSDPRQGSYNEQFF	TGTGCCACCAGTGACCCCCGACAGGGGTCCTACAATGAGCAGTTCTTC
.	TRBJ2-1	.	TRBV12-3/TRBV12-4	CASSHILNEQFF	TGTGCCAGCAGCCACATTTTGAATGAGCAGTTCTTC
TRBD1	TRBJ1-5	.	TRBV7-3	CASSHGTGGKASNQPQHF	TGTGCCAGCAGCCACGGGACAGGGGGAAAAGCTAGCAATCAGCCCCAGCATTTT
.	TRBJ1-2	.	TRBV25-1	CASSEVGQIPHGYTF	TGTGCCAGCAGTGAAGTAGGACAAATACCTCATGGCTACACCTTC
TRBD1	TRBJ1-1	.	TRBV6-6	CASSPGGEKAFF	TGTGCCAGCAGCCCAGGGGGAGAAAAGGCTTTCTTT
.	TRBJ1-1	once	TRBV6-5	CASSYSPRPNTEAFF	TGTGCCAGCAGTTACTCCCCCAGGCCGAACACTGAAGCTTTCTTT